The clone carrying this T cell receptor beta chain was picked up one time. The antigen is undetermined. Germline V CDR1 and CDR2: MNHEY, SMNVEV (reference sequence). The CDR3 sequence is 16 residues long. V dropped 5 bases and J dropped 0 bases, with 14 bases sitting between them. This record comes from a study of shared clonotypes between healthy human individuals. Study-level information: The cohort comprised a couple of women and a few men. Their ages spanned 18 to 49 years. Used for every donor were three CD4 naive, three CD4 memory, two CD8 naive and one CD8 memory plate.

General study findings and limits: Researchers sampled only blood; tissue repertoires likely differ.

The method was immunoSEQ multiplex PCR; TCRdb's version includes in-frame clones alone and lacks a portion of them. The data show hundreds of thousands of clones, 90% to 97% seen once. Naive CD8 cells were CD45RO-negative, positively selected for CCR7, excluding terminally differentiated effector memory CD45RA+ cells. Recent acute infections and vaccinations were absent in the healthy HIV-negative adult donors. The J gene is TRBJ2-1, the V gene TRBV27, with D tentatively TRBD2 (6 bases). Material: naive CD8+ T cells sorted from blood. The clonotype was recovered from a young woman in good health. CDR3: CASSHTHGSSYNEQFF. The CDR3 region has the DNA TGTGCCAGCAGTCATACCCACGGGAGCTCCTACAATGAGCAGTTCTTC.